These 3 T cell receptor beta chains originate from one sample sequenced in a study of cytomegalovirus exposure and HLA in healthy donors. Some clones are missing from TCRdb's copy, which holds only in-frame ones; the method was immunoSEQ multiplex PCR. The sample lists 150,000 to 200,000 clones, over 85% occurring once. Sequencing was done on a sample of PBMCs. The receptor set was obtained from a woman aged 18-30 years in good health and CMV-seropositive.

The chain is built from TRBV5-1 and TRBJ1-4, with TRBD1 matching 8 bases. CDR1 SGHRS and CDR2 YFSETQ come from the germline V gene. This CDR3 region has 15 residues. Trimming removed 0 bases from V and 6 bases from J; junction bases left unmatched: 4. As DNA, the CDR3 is TGCGCCAGCAGCTTGGATGGGACAGGAGATGAAAAACTGTTTTTT. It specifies CASSLDGTGDEKLFF.

The CDR3 DNA follows: TGTGCCAGCAGTTACTCGGGGATAACAGGGGGAGGGCTCTATGGCTACACCTTC. Its translation: CASSYSGITGGGLYGYTF. The gene calls are TRBV6-7 and TRBJ1-2; 8 bases map to TRBD1. TRBV6-7 is assigned to the ORF class and has an uncertain function. V shed 0 bases, J shed 4 bases, and the junction held 13 bases outside the gene matches. CDR3 length equals 18 residues.

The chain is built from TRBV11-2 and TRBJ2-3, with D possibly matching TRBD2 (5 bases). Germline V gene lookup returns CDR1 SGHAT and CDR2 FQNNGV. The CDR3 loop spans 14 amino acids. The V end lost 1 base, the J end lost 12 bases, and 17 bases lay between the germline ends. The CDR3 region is CASSLVGPRALQYF. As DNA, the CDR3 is TGTGCCAGCAGCTTAGTCGGACCGAGGGCCCTCCAGTATTTT.